This T cell receptor (beta chain) comes out of a study of blood T cells in healthy people across ages. Notes on the study in general: When one million T cells were used, diversity estimates were thought to be underestimates.

Comments on this clonotype: Its specificity is not known.

Trimming stripped 6 bases from V and 1 base from J, with 13 bases between. This CDR3 contains 15 residues. Every donor gave approximately 10 milliliters of peripheral blood. Every sample had a minimum of 7 million PBMCs isolated. Samples each had at least 6 micrograms of total RNA extracted. Sample-barcoded 5' priming and a J-beta primer mix drove a second PCR of about 7 to 11 cycles. TCRdb recomputed calls from the 5' RACE reads with MiXCR, one row per CDR3 protein. Of 1.5 million or so distinct CDR3 sequences listed, 35% to 45% are singletons. This chain joins TRBV12-3 or TRBV12-4 and TRBJ1-5; D call uncertain. This TCR came from a woman between 18 and 29 years old in good health. The specimen was blood. CDR3 DNA sequence: TGTGCCAGCAGCCAGCACGGGGAGAGCAATCAGCCCCAGCATTTT. It encodes CASSQHGESNQPQHF.